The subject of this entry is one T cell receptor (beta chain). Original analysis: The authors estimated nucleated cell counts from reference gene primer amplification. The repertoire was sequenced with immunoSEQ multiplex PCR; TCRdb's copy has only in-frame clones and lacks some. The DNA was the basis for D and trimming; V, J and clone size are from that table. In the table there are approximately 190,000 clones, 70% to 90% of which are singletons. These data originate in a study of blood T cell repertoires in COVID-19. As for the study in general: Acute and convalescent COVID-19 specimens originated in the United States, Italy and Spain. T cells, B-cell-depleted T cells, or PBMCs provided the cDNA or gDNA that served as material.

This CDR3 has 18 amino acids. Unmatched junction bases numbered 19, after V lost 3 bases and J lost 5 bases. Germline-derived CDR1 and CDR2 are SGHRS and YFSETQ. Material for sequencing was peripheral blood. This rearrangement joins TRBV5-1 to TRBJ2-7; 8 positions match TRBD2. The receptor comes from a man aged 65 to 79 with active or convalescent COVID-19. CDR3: CASSYLTSGLGSMDEQYF. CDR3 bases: TGCGCCAGCAGCTACTTAACGTCGGGACTAGGGAGTATGGACGAGCAGTACTTC. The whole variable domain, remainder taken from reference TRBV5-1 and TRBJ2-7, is KAGVTQTPRYLIKTRGQQVTLSCSPISGHRSVSWYQQTPGQGLQFLFEYFSETQRNKGNFPGRFSGRQFSNSRSEMNVSTLELGDSALYLCASSYLTSGLGSMDEQYFGPGTRLTVT.